This entry features one T cell receptor (beta chain) sequence. Profiling relied on immunoSEQ multiplex PCR, and the TCRdb table lists in-frame clones only, not all of them. The table includes 330,000 or so clones, around nine tenths detected once. This sample was taken from a study of blood T cell repertoires in COVID-19. The CDR3 is 16 amino acids. Germline V gene data show CDR1 as SGHDT and CDR2 as YYEEEE. Trimming took 6 bases from V and 5 from J; bases not matched to a gene: 12. V gene TRBV5-6 combines with J gene TRBJ2-5; 11 bases agree with TRBD1. Sequenced sample: peripheral blood. The receptor's source is a woman between 55 and 75 years old with COVID-19, enrolled during active disease. The CDR3, as DNA: TGTGCCAGCACCATCGTTGGACAGGGGGCTTGGGAGACCCAGTACTTC. Its translation: CASTIVGQGAWETQYF.